This TCR beta chain originates from a study of identical twins (dated by TCRdb to 2016 to 2017). As for the study more broadly: The study deep-sequenced TCR alpha and beta repertoires from monozygotic twins, unrelated adults of various ages and cord blood to test whether fetal clonotypes persist. To rule out contamination, the twin experiments were replicated at different times with different library preparation protocols. Overall results and qualifications from the work: Because the same donors could not be followed over many years, conclusions were based on cross-sectional statistical analysis. Out-of-frame TCR alpha sharing in monozygotic twins was systematically underestimated by recombination models, whereas sharing between unrelated individuals was in agreement with the recombination models. Compared with coincidental sharing between unrelated individuals, out-of-frame TCR alpha sequences shared between twins had an excess of sequences with low generation probability. Zero-insertion analyses could be partly confounded by invariant T cells such as MAIT and iNKT, though diverse VJ usage argued against such confounding for most clonotypes. The excess sharing between twins in beta out-of-frame sequences was weaker because fewer shared sequences reduced the signal-to-noise ratio. Abundant cord blood beta clonotypes carried fewer insertions; young adult naive repertoires showed a weaker similar trend, while memory repertoires showed none.

Based on the germline V gene, the CDR1 and CDR2 sequences are MNHEY and SVGEGT. Inclusive of the bounding cysteine and phenylalanine, the CDR3 is 18 residues long. The read is trimmed to its CDR3 DNA, 54 bases read in frame from base 1. V is clipped by 0 bases and J by 0 bases, and the sequence between their germline boundaries is 12 bases long. This clonotype was counted only a few times. Its antigen remains unidentified. Base qualities were left out, and no much larger clone turns up one base away. Libraries were prepared through 5' RACE. Sequenced using an Illumina HiSeq 2000. Template switching introduced a universal primer binding site; the final cDNA contained a unique molecular identifier, enabling accurate counting of TCR cDNA molecules. Specific primers in the conserved constant-segment region were used to synthesize first-strand cDNA for the TCR alpha and beta chains. Each cDNA library was double barcoded, with a SMART-Mk sample barcode plus Illumina barcodes, to control for contamination. TruSeq adapter sequences, together with Illumina sample barcodes, were added in two successive PCR steps. TCR alpha and beta cDNA libraries were sequenced on the Illumina HiSeq platform with custom primers. As for how the authors treated the data: Raw reads were processed with MiGEC to extract unique molecular identifiers, and MiXCR was used to determine CDR3 positions. For each individual, recombination models were inferred using an EM algorithm with the repgenHMM and IGoR tools. Shared clonotypes were analyzed with the tcR package in R, and sharing was normalized by the product of cloneset sizes. Out-of-frame nonproductive sequences were analyzed to study raw recombination free of thymic and clonal selection effects. TCRdb took the public reads, trimmed them with fastp at Q25, ran MiXCR for clone calling and kept in-frame beta chains. Merged by CDR3 protein, the rows form single entries marked with the most common genes and DNA. TCRdb, not the authors, supplied the V and J calls. The sample has 250,000 or so distinct CDR3 sequences on record, 6.5% to 9.5% of them singletons. The ten largest clones capture approximately 3% of the sample.

Only healthy Caucasian donors were included. Three pairs of female monozygotic twins, all aged 18 to 29 years, made up the twin cohort. Positive isolation kits from Invitrogen were used to isolate the CD4+ and CD8+ T cell populations. The same sample was also used in a study of yellow fever vaccine responses in identical twins. In that second paper, the authors write: According to the authors, the vaccine-induced T cell response in identical twins seemed to be partly convergent and partly specific to each individual. Focusing on identical twins, the study followed the T cell clones that responded to the vaccine, and did so with precision.

The sequence derives from a woman aged 18-29 years in good health. This sequence uses TRBV6-2 or TRBV6-3 and TRBJ2-6; no D gene is confidently identified. Sequenced input: CD8+ T cells sorted from blood. In nucleotide form, the sequence is TGTGCCAGCAGTTACTCGTTTAACTCCTTCTCTGGGGCCAACGTCCTGACTTTC. Its coded protein is CASSYSFNSFSGANVLTF.